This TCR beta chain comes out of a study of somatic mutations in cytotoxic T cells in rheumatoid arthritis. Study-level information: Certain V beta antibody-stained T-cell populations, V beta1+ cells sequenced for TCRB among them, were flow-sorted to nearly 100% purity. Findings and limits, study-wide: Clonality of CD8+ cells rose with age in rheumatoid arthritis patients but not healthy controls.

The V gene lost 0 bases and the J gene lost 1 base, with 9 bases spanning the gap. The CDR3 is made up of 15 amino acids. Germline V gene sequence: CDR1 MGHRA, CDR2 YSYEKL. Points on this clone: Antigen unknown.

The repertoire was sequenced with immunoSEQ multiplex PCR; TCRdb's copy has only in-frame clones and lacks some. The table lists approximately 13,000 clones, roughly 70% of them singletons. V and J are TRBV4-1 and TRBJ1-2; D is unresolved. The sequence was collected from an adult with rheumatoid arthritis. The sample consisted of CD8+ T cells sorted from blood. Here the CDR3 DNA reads TGCGCCAGCAGCCAAGATTTCGGCAGTAACTATGGCTACACCTTC. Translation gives CASSQDFGSNYGYTF.